This TCR beta chain originates from a study of CXCR3-negative and CXCR3-positive naive CD8 T cells. Study results and caveats: TCR interaction strength was inferred from TRB CDR3 physicochemistry, as CD5 matched across naive subsets.

The TRB libraries of cDNA were built by UMI-labeled 5' RACE. Following a re-call of the 5' RACE reads, TCRdb has one entry per CDR3 protein and lacks DNA. The listing contains 20,000 to 25,000 distinct CDR3 sequences. A note on this clonotype: Antigen: not known.

The CDR3 spans 17 residues. Sequences were obtained from memory CD8+ T cells from blood. This chain connects TRBV21-1 to TRBJ2-7. TRBV21-1 is flagged as a pseudogene. The TCR comes from a human donor in good health. Some clones in this sample may be carry-over from other donors' samples. CDR3: CASSKGGCRGPSGEQYF.